This passage covers 32 T cell receptor beta chains from one sample sequenced in a study of breast tumors, draining lymph nodes, adjacent tissues. Each CDR3 protein is one row after TCRdb ran MiXCR on the multiplex PCR reads. The sample lists 75,000 to 100,000 distinct CDR3 sequences, roughly a fifth occurring once. Breast cancer patients provided tissue from their axillary draining lymph nodes. The sample comprised axillary lymph node tissue. The receptor source for this set is a female donor with breast cancer. Some clones in this sample may be carry-over from other donors' samples.

A note on this clonotype: A much larger clone lies a single base off, so this may be a read error. The V and J genes are TRBV19 and TRBJ2-1; no reliable D call. The CDR3 length is 17 residues. Germline V gene sequence: CDR1 LNHDA, CDR2 SQIVND (reference sequence). The V end lost 3 bases, the J end lost 0 bases, and 15 bases lay between the germline ends. The CDR3 nucleotides are TGTGCCAGTAGTATCCAATCGGGCGTGAGCTCCTACAATGAGCAGTTCTTC. Its protein is CASSIQSGVSSYNEQFF.

The J gene is TRBJ2-1, the V gene TRBV7-3; D may be TRBD2 (6 bases). Trimming shortened V by 1 base and J by 10 bases, and 11 bases separated the two germline ends. Germline V lookup: CDR1 SGHTA, CDR2 FQGTGA. This CDR3 is built from 13 residues. This CDR3 is CASSLKGGAEQFF. The CDR3 DNA sequence: TGTGCCAGCAGCTTAAAGGGCGGGGCGGAGCAGTTCTTC.

This clonotype was counted at least ten times. The gene calls are TRBV5-1 and TRBJ2-1; D may be TRBD2 (5 bases). CDR3 length: 16 residues. The ends were cut back, 0 bases at V and 1 base at J, with 11 bases in the middle. CDR1 SGHRS and CDR2 YFSETQ come from the germline V gene. CDR3 sequence reads: CASSLAGSGSYNEQFF. Here the CDR3 DNA reads TGCGCCAGCAGCTTGGCCGGGTCGGGATCCTACAATGAGCAGTTCTTC.

This clonotype occurred many times. The chain recombines TRBV7-9 with TRBJ2-5; D gene ambiguous. The CDR3 totals 14 residues. Germline values: CDR1 SEHNR, CDR2 FQNEAQ (reference sequence). Trimming cost V 2 bases and J 4 bases, with 11 bases left between them. The CDR3 loop reads CASSLSAGRETQYF. The CDR3 DNA is TGTGCCAGCAGCTTAAGCGCAGGACGAGAGACCCAGTACTTC.

This clonotype was counted many times. The chain carries TRBV15 and TRBJ1-5, with D hard to call. V was clipped by 0 bases and J by 2 bases, with 8 bases between them. This CDR3 is built from 15 residues. Germline assignment: CDR1 LNHNV and CDR2 YYDKDF (reference sequence). CDR3 protein: CATSRDVHGNQPQHF. CDR3 nucleotide sequence: TGTGCCACCAGCAGAGATGTGCATGGCAATCAGCCCCAGCATTTT.

The chain has TRBV30 and TRBJ1-4, with a tentative D call TRBD1 (6 bases). The germline V gene has CDR1 GTSNPN and CDR2 SVGIG (reference sequence). Between the trimmed V and J ends, which lost 0 bases and 8 bases, there was a span of 13 bases. CDR3 size: 14 residues. CDR3 sequence reads: CAWSVGGLGEKLFF. DNA of the CDR3: TGTGCCTGGAGTGTCGGGGGGCTCGGGGAAAAACTGTTTTTT.

This clonotype was seen at least ten times. The chain has TRBV20-1 and TRBJ2-5; the D call may be TRBD1 or TRBD2 (6 bases each). CDR3 length equals 13 residues. Trimming left V 0 bases short and J 4 bases short, with 9 bases between. Germline CDR1 DFQATT, CDR2 SNEGSKA (reference sequence). The CDR3 is CSARDRGGETQYF. The CDR3 DNA follows: TGCAGTGCTAGAGACAGGGGAGGAGAGACCCAGTACTTC.

This clonotype was recorded many times. This chain connects TRBV19 to TRBJ2-1, with TRBD2 matching 7 bases. V lost 4 bases and J lost 8; bases outside the gene matches: 8. The germline CDR1 and CDR2 sequences are LNHDA and SQIVND (reference sequence). The CDR3 length is 14 residues. The chain's CDR3 is CASSSVAGRDEQFF. The CDR3 nucleotides are TGTGCCAGTAGTAGCGTAGCGGGTAGGGATGAGCAGTTCTTC.

This clonotype was seen repeatedly, ten times or more. V and J are TRBV6-1 and TRBJ2-5, with no clear D. Germline lookup yields CDR1 MNHNS and CDR2 SASEGT. The CDR3 covers 15 residues. V was trimmed by 0 bases and J by 4 bases, leaving 12 bases between them. The CDR3 DNA sequence: TGTGCCAGCAGTGAAGCGAAACAGTTTGGAGAGACCCAGTACTTC. It encodes CASSEAKQFGETQYF.

The V call is TRBV30, the J call TRBJ2-3, with D hard to call. This CDR3 spans 14 amino acids. Per germline, CDR1 GTSNPN and CDR2 SVGIG (reference sequence). V shed 0 bases and J shed 4 bases, with 11 bases lying between them. The CDR3 DNA follows: TGTGCCTGGAGTGTCAAAGGGTCATCAGATACGCAGTATTTT. Its translation is CAWSVKGSSDTQYF.

This clonotype has at least ten counts. The rearrangement joins TRBV19 to TRBJ2-7, with D perhaps TRBD2 (6 bases). The CDR3 has 14 residues. V was shortened by 4 bases and J by 3 bases, with 13 bases between the two germline ends. Germline values: CDR1 LNHDA, CDR2 SQIVND (reference sequence). The CDR3, as DNA: TGTGCCAGTAGTAGGGGGATAGCGGACTACGAGCAGTACTTC. It encodes CASSRGIADYEQYF.

Many counts were recorded for this clonotype. The J gene is TRBJ2-3, the V gene TRBV5-1; TRBD2 aligns across 10 bases. CDR1 and CDR2 from the germline V gene are SGHRS and YFSETQ. Trimming cost V 0 bases and J 5 bases; bases outside gene matches: 6. This CDR3 spans 16 amino acids. CDR3 DNA: TGCGCCAGCAGCTTGGCTGCTAGCGGGAGACAAGATACGCAGTATTTT. It encodes CASSLAASGRQDTQYF.

This clonotype has a count of ten or more. The rearrangement uses TRBV5-1 and TRBJ1-2; TRBD1 agrees at 7 bases. Germline V gene data show CDR1 as SGHRS and CDR2 as YFSETQ. Losses at the gene ends were 3 bases for V and 1 base for J; bases not matched to a gene: 6. The CDR3 extends over 15 amino acids. CDR3 sequence reads: CASSWTGPSNYGYTF. The DNA for the CDR3 is TGCGCCAGCAGCTGGACAGGACCTAGTAACTATGGCTACACCTTC.

Many counts were recorded for this clonotype. This chain uses TRBV4-2 with TRBJ2-1; D is ambiguous. The CDR3 is 14 amino acids. CDR1 is LGHNA, CDR2 YNFKEQ, per germline. V was trimmed by 0 bases and J by 7 bases, leaving 10 bases between them. CDR3 coding DNA: TGTGCCAGCAGCCAAGATAGAAATGGGAATGAGCAGTTCTTC. Amino acids: CASSQDRNGNEQFF.

This clonotype occurred many times. This rearrangement joins TRBV6-2 or TRBV6-3 to TRBJ1-5, with 9 positions matching TRBD1. The CDR3 sequence is 16 residues long. Germline V gene lookup returns CDR1 MNHEY and CDR2 SVGEGT. V lost 5 bases, J lost 9 bases, and 14 bases stayed unmatched. CDR3 DNA sequence: TGTGCCAGCAGTACACATCCCGGGACAGGGTCGCGGCCCCAGCATTTT. This encodes CASSTHPGTGSRPQHF.

This clonotype has a count of ten or more. The chain employs TRBV12-5 and TRBJ1-5, with TRBD1 as a possible D gene (5 bases). V was pared by 1 base and J by 7 bases, with 11 bases between. The CDR3 contains 14 residues. Germline CDR1 and CDR2: LGHNT and FRNRAP. As DNA, the CDR3 is TGTGCTAGTGGTTTGGCATTTAAGGGGCAGCCCCAGCATTTT. Translation gives CASGLAFKGQPQHF.

In its sample, this clonotype was seen a few times. The final CDR3 position lacks the conserved phenylalanine or tryptophan, pointing to a likely read error. The chain has TRBV28 and TRBJ1-5, with D unresolved. The V gene's germline CDR1 is MDHEN and CDR2 SYDVKM. The CDR3 loop spans 15 amino acids. V shed 3 bases and J shed 0 bases, with 9 bases lying between them. CDR3 loop: CASSLYGNSNQPQHS. The CDR3 DNA follows: TGTGCCAGCAGTTTGTACGGAAATAGCAATCAGCCCCAGCATTCT.

As for this clonotype: This may be a read error: a much more frequent sequence differs by one nucleotide. The gene calls are TRBV3-1 and TRBJ1-2; 9 nucleotides agree with TRBD1. Trimming took 1 base from V and 8 from J; bases not matched to a gene: 2. CDR3 size: 13 residues. Germline V gene sequence: CDR1 LGHDT, CDR2 YNNKEL (reference sequence). The DNA of the CDR3 is TGTGCCAGCAGCCAAGGGACAGGGGCCGGCTACACCTTC. As protein: CASSQGTGAGYTF.

This clonotype came up many times. The chain carries TRBV6-2 or TRBV6-3 and TRBJ2-7; no clear D. Germline V CDR1 and CDR2: MNHEY, SVGEGT. Deletions cut 0 bases from V and 8 bases from J, with 14 bases between. The CDR3 is 14 residues long. The CDR3 DNA follows: TGTGCCAGCAGTTACTCGAACCGGGCCTCTAAGCAGTACTTC. This sequence encodes CASSYSNRASKQYF.

This clonotype was observed many times. The chain carries TRBV12-3 or TRBV12-4 and TRBJ2-2, with unresolved D. CDR3 length: 15 amino acids. V lost 5 bases and J 9 bases, leaving 19 bases between the germline ends. The CDR3 here is CASSLSRRVRRELFF. As DNA, the CDR3 is TGTGCCAGCAGTCTTTCCCGCCGGGTTCGGCGGGAGCTGTTTTTT.

This clonotype appeared many times. CDR3: CASSQIGLAGNTGELFF. The CDR3 nucleotides are TGCGCCAGCAGCCAGATCGGGCTAGCGGGTAACACCGGGGAGCTGTTTTTT. This chain links TRBV4-3 with TRBJ2-2, with 8 bases aligning to TRBD2. The V segment lost 3 bases and the J segment 2 bases; nucleotides outside the gene matches: 8. The CDR3 loop spans 17 amino acids. The V gene's germline CDR1 is LGHNA and CDR2 YSLEER.

This clonotype appeared a few times. The chain joins TRBV28 to TRBJ1-3, with TRBD1 as a possible D gene (5 bases). Trimming shortened V by 9 bases and J by 0 bases, and 12 bases separated the two germline ends. The CDR3 consists of 14 residues. From germline, CDR1 is MDHEN and CDR2 SYDVKM. CDR3 protein: CASGGGDSGNTIYF. In nucleotides, the CDR3 is TGTGCCAGTGGGGGGGGGGACTCTGGAAACACCATATATTTT.

This clonotype was counted at least ten times. The chain carries TRBV7-6 and TRBJ2-5; the D gene is possibly TRBD1 (5 bases). Germline V gives CDR1 SGHVS, CDR2 FNYEAQ. V was clipped by 0 bases and J by 5 bases, with 16 bases between them. The CDR3 sequence is 16 residues long. CDR3 protein: CASSLAGEDSSETQYF. As DNA, the CDR3 is TGTGCCAGCAGCTTAGCAGGGGAAGACAGTTCTGAGACCCAGTACTTC. The variable domain in full, with the rest retrieved from reference TRBV7-6 and TRBJ2-5, is GAGVSQSPRYKVTKRGQDVALRCDPISGHVSLYWYRQALGQGPEFLTYFNYEAQQDKSGLPNDRFSAERPEGSISTLTIQRTEQRDSAMYRCASSLAGEDSSETQYFGPGTRLLVL.

This clonotype appeared many times. This chain connects TRBV12-5 to TRBJ1-3; TRBD1 aligns across 7 bases. CDR3 length equals 18 residues. Germline V gives CDR1 LGHNT, CDR2 FRNRAP. Unmatched junction bases numbered 8, after V lost 0 bases and J lost 0 bases. The CDR3 bases are TGTGCTAGTGGTTTGGTACGAGGGGGCGCATACTCTGGAAACACCATATATTTT. Translated: CASGLVRGGAYSGNTIYF.

This clonotype was detected ten times or more. The chain joins TRBV15 to TRBJ2-2; the D gene is possibly TRBD1 (5 bases). With 2 bases removed from V and 0 bases from J, the gap between germline ends came to 10 bases. The CDR3 extends over 16 amino acids. Germline values: CDR1 LNHNV, CDR2 YYDKDF (reference sequence). CDR3 protein: CATSRRGQANTGELFF. The CDR3 DNA sequence: TGTGCCACCAGCAGAAGAGGACAAGCGAACACCGGGGAGCTGTTTTTT.

This clonotype was detected ten times or more. The V call is TRBV7-3, the J call TRBJ2-1; D is perhaps TRBD1 (7 bases). CDR3 length: 12 amino acids. V was trimmed by 4 bases and J by 10 bases, leaving 11 bases between them. Germline V gene lookup returns CDR1 SGHTA and CDR2 FQGTGA. The chain's CDR3 is CASSSAGQEQFF. The CDR3 DNA reads as TGTGCCAGCAGCTCGGCGGGACAGGAGCAGTTCTTC.

This clonotype showed up many times. The DNA of the CDR3 is TGTGCCAGCACTACCGCGGGGGAGGACTCCTACGAGCAGTACTTC. Translating it yields CASTTAGEDSYEQYF. This sequence joins TRBV28 and TRBJ2-7, with TRBD2 identical over 7 bases. V gave up 7 bases and J gave up 0 bases; unmatched junction bases: 9. The CDR3 has 15 amino acids. The germline V gene encodes CDR1 MDHEN and CDR2 SYDVKM.

Remarks on this clonotype: This clone may be a read error of a much larger clone one base away. Here the CDR3 omits its conserved ending phenylalanine or tryptophan, so a read error is the likely source. The chain combines TRBV11-2 with TRBJ2-2; D call uncertain. The CDR3 is made up of 12 amino acids. Trimming took off 0 bases at V and 6 bases at J, with 2 bases between the two ends. Germline V gives CDR1 SGHAT, CDR2 FQNNGV. CDR3 DNA sequence: TGTGCCAGCAGCTTAGACTCCGGGGAGCTGTTTTCT. It specifies CASSLDSGELFS.

This clonotype was observed many times. This chain joins TRBV7-6 and TRBJ2-5; D is possibly TRBD1 (5 bases). This CDR3 is 16 amino acids long. V was clipped by 1 base and J by 3 bases, with 15 bases between them. CDR1 and CDR2 (germline): SGHVS, FNYEAQ. The CDR3 nucleotides read TGTGCCAGCAGCTTAGGAGAGTCTGGGGCTGAAGAGACCCAGTACTTC. Translated: CASSLGESGAEETQYF.

This clonotype was seen many times. V gene TRBV7-8 combines with J gene TRBJ2-5, with TRBD2 matching over 12 bases. The J segment lost 4 bases and the V segment lost 5 bases, leaving 5 bases of the junction unmatched. Germline assignment: CDR1 SGHVS and CDR2 FQNEAQ. The CDR3 runs to 15 residues. The CDR3 reads CASSATSGSGETQYF. The CDR3 DNA is TGTGCCAGCAGCGCGACTAGCGGGAGCGGAGAGACCCAGTACTTC.

About this clonotype itself: Since a much larger clone is just one base distant, this may be a read error. V and J are TRBV6-1 and TRBJ1-2, with D possibly matching TRBD1 (5 bases). Germline V gene lookup returns CDR1 MNHNS and CDR2 SASEGT. The germline V and J ends were trimmed by 3 bases and 8 bases, with 19 bases remaining between them. This CDR3 has 15 amino acids. This CDR3 reads CASSDGGRSAGGYTF. CDR3 bases: TGTGCCAGCAGTGACGGGGGACGCTCGGCTGGAGGCTACACCTTC.

This clonotype showed up many times. The chain couples TRBV6-4 to TRBJ2-1; perhaps TRBD1 as D (6 bases). The CDR3 spans 15 residues. Trimming shortened V by 6 bases and J by 4 bases, and 16 bases separated the two germline ends. CDR1 is MRHNA, CDR2 SNTAGT, per germline. In nucleotides, the CDR3 is TGTGCCAGCAGCCCCCGGGACACGGGTTACAATGAGCAGTTCTTC. This gives the protein CASSPRDTGYNEQFF.